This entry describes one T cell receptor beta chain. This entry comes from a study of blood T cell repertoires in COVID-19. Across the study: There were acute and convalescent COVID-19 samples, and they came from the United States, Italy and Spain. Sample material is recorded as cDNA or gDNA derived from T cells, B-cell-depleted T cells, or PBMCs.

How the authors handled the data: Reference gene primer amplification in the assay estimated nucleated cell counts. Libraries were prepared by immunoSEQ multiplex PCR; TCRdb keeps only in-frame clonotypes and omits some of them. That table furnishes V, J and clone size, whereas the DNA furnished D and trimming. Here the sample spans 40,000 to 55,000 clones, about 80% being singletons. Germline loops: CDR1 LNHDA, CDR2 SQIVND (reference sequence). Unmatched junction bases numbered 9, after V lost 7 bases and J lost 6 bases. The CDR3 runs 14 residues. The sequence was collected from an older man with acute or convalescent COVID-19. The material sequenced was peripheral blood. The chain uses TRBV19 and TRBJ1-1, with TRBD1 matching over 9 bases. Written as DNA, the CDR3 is TGTGCCAGTACTCCGACAGGGGGAACGGCTGAAGCTTTCTTT. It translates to CASTPTGGTAEAFF.